This T cell receptor (beta chain) was captured in a study of shared clonotypes between healthy human individuals. Study context: Sampling drew on donors who were a couple of women and a few men aged 18 to 49. Whole-study findings and limits: A limitation of the genetic and exposure-history diversity represented arose from few donors. Non-shared clonotypes had lower generation probabilities than clonotypes shared by all four sorted-subset donors.

With regard to this clone: Its antigen is as yet unknown.

Original processing notes: Owing to the provision of junction-only sequences devoid of quality scores by immunoSEQ, filtering differed. Generated by immunoSEQ multiplex PCR, the TCRdb table keeps only in-frame clones and is missing some. V and J calls and clone size are given by that table; D and trimming were obtained from the DNA. The top ten hold 1.8% of the sample, which has 730,000 or so clones, 60% to 80% seen once. This CDR3 region has 14 residues. This sequence originates from a woman under 40 in good health. This chain connects TRBV21-1 to TRBJ1-1; the D call in the table, TRBD1, was not verified against the DNA. TRBV21-1 is reported as a pseudogene. The sample comprised memory CD4+ T cells sorted from blood. Subset specified: CD45RA-negative fraction. The CDR3 here is CASTLDTRNTEAFF. The CDR3 DNA follows: TGTGCCAGCACACTGGACACTCGAAACACTGAAGCTTTCTTT.